This TCR beta chain was identified during a study of T cells in localized non-small cell lung cancer. Study-level findings and limits: Appearance in adjacent lung was seen for a median 57 of the top 100 tumor clones. Uninvolved adjacent lung showed peak T cell clonality, exceeding tumor. Heterogeneity remains possible, as sequencing covered one tumor region only.

Looked up from germline, CDR1 is SGDLS and CDR2 is YYNGEE. This CDR3 contains 16 residues. Trimming removed 1 base from V and 2 bases from J, with 12 bases in between. Clones were sequenced by immunoSEQ multiplex PCR, and TCRdb holds only the in-frame ones, with some missing. The sample consists of 12,000 to 15,000 clones, 89% of them appearing once. This clone was detected once. Its cognate antigen is unknown. The chain carries TRBV9 and TRBJ2-2; a possible D gene is TRBD2 (5 bases). This receptor was obtained from a man aged 35 to 69 with stage III lung adenocarcinoma. Specimen: peripheral blood mononuclear cells, collected before any cancer treatment. The CDR3 DNA sequence: TGTGCCAGCAGCGTATCTAGTCTAGCAAACACCGGGGAGCTGTTTTTT. This codes for CASSVSSLANTGELFF.